This TCR beta chain stems from a study of blood T cell repertoires in COVID-19. About the study: The samples span acute and convalescent COVID-19 from the United States, Italy and Spain. Nucleic acid was either cDNA or gDNA, and it came from T cells, B-cell-depleted T cells, or PBMCs.

The CDR3 spans 12 residues. V was shortened by 6 bases and J by 1 base, with 3 bases between the two germline ends. CDR1 ENHRY and CDR2 SYGVKD come from the germline V gene. In the original workflow: The assay estimated nucleated cells by amplifying reference gene primers. Sequenced by immunoSEQ multiplex PCR; TCRdb stores in-frame clones only, minus some. V and J calls plus clone size are reproduced from that table; the DNA served to infer D and trimming. The sample shows 200,000 to 300,000 clones, approximately 84% of them seen only once. Sequences were obtained from peripheral blood. This receptor was obtained from a man over 45 with acute or convalescent COVID-19. J is TRBJ2-2 and V is TRBV10-3; D unclear. This CDR3 is CAISRNTGELFF. The CDR3 bases are TGTGCCATCAGCAGGAACACCGGGGAGCTGTTTTTT.